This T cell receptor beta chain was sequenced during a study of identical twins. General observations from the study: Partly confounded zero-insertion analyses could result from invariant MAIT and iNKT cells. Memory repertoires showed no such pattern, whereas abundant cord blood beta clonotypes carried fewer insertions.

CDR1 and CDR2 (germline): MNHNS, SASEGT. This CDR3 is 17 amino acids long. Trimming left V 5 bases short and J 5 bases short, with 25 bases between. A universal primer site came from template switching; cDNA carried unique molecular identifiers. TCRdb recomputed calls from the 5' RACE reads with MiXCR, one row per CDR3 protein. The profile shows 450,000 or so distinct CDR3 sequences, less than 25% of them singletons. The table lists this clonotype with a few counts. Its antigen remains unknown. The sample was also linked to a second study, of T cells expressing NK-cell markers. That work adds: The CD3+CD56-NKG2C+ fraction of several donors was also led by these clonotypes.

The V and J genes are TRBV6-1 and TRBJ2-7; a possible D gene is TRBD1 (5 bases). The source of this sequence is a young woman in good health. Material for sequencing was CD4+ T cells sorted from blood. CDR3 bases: TGTGCCAGCAGTCCAGCAACTAAGACAGAAGGGGCCGACGAGCAGTACTTC. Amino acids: CASSPATKTEGADEQYF.